This entry features one T cell receptor beta chain sequence. Its specificity is unknown. Germline-derived CDR1 and CDR2 are SGHTA and FQGNSA. This CDR3 has 17 amino acids. Between the trimmed V and J ends, which lost 2 bases and 0 bases, there was a span of 14 bases. This sample was included in a study of B cell selection in AIRE deficiency. The study, taken as a whole, reports: Healthy donors alone shared over 25% of around 3,700 Treg sequences; patients alone approximately 9.4%. Healthy Tconv contained over 35% of shared healthy Treg sequences; only TCRbeta sequenced. Patient Tconv cells held roughly 33% of Treg sequences shared by healthy donors.

Using immunoSEQ multiplex PCR, the repertoire was profiled, and TCRdb retains in-frame clones only, with some absent. In the table there are 20,000 to 30,000 clones, less than 97% of which are singletons. Sorting defined conventional CD4 T cells as CD4+CD127+. Healthy unrelated donors supplied the control samples. The receptor was derived from a human donor in good health. The source material was CD4+CD127+ conventional T cells sorted from PBMCs. J is TRBJ1-3 and V is TRBV7-2, with D perhaps matching TRBD1 (5 bases). CDR3: CASSLSAGRSSGNTIYF. The CDR3, as DNA: TGTGCCAGCAGCTTATCCGCAGGGCGAAGCTCTGGAAACACCATATATTTT.